This is a list of T cell receptor beta chains from one sample in a study of T cells after yellow fever vaccination. MiXCR, applied by TCRdb to the 5' RACE reads, yields one record per CDR3 protein. The sample yields around 300,000 distinct CDR3 sequences, roughly 4.3% seen once. The input for sequencing was PBMCs, taken 5 days after the yellow fever booster vaccination. The receptors originated from a man aged 18 to 30 who received the YFV17D yellow fever vaccine. CDR3s include the opening cysteine and the closing phenylalanine or tryptophan. The D gene is left open where the match is weak. For some rows the clone size is stated as once, few or many, or as a class when expanded; others skip it.

j_gene: TRBJ1-6; v_gene: TRBV5-1; abundance: few; d_gene: TRBD1; CDR3nt: TGCGCCAGCAGATCCACAGGGGACTATTCACCCCTCCACTTT; CDR3aa: CASRSTGDYSPLHF
j_gene: TRBJ1-5; v_gene: TRBV3-1; abundance: many; d_gene: TRBD1; CDR3nt: TGTGCCAGCAGTCAAGGGACAGGGGGCGATCAGCCCCAGCATTTT; CDR3aa: CASSQGTGGDQPQHF
j_gene: TRBJ1-5; v_gene: TRBV6-5; abundance: many; d_gene: NA; CDR3nt: TGTGCCAGCAGGCCATCAAGCAATCAGCCCCAGCATTTT; CDR3aa: CASRPSSNQPQHF
j_gene: TRBJ1-4; v_gene: TRBV6-6; abundance: few; d_gene: NA; CDR3nt: TGTGCCAGCAGGCCCCGGGGCAGGAGGGAAAAACTGTTTTTT; CDR3aa: CASRPRGRREKLFF
j_gene: TRBJ1-6; v_gene: TRBV6-5; abundance: few; d_gene: NA; CDR3nt: TGTGCCAGCACCCTTAGTCCAAATTCACCCCTCCACTTT; CDR3aa: CASTLSPNSPLHF
j_gene: TRBJ2-1; v_gene: TRBV18; abundance: NA; d_gene: NA; CDR3nt: TGTGCCAGCTCACCATCCGGAAGAGGCGAGCAGTTCTTC; CDR3aa: CASSPSGRGEQFF
j_gene: TRBJ2-4; v_gene: TRBV7-9; abundance: many; d_gene: NA; CDR3nt: TGTGCCAGCAGCTTAGTGGAGGGGTTAGCCAAAAACATTCAGTACTTC; CDR3aa: CASSLVEGLAKNIQYF
j_gene: TRBJ1-3; v_gene: TRBV4-3; abundance: NA; d_gene: NA; CDR3nt: TGCGCCAGCAGCCAAGAAATTGGAAACACCATATATTTT; CDR3aa: CASSQEIGNTIYF
j_gene: TRBJ2-7; v_gene: TRBV18; abundance: few; d_gene: NA; CDR3nt: TGTGCCAGCTCACCACTCCCGGTGACGAAAGAGCAGTACTTC; CDR3aa: CASSPLPVTKEQYF
j_gene: TRBJ1-1; v_gene: TRBV28; abundance: few; d_gene: NA; CDR3nt: TGTGCCAGCAGTCCACAGGGAAGTGTCACTGAAGCTTTCTTT; CDR3aa: CASSPQGSVTEAFF
j_gene: TRBJ1-1; v_gene: TRBV5-1; abundance: NA; d_gene: NA; CDR3nt: TGCGCCAGCAGCTTGGCCAAAGGGGCGCTTGTGTACACTGAAGCTTTCTTT; CDR3aa: CASSLAKGALVYTEAFF
j_gene: TRBJ1-6; v_gene: TRBV4-2; abundance: NA; d_gene: NA; CDR3nt: TGTGCCAGCAGCCAAGACCCACAGGGACCATTTTCGAATTCACCCCTCCACTTT; CDR3aa: CASSQDPQGPFSNSPLHF
j_gene: TRBJ1-5; v_gene: TRBV20-1; abundance: NA; d_gene: NA; CDR3nt: TGCAGTGCCGCGCCTCTGACAGTTAATCAGCCCCAGCATTTT; CDR3aa: CSAAPLTVNQPQHF
j_gene: TRBJ2-2; v_gene: TRBV5-5; abundance: few; d_gene: NA; CDR3nt: TGTGCCAGCAGCTTGGAGCCAAACACCGGGGAGCTGTTTTTT; CDR3aa: CASSLEPNTGELFF
j_gene: TRBJ2-5; v_gene: TRBV5-1; abundance: NA; d_gene: TRBD2; CDR3nt: TGCGCCAGCAGCTGGGCTAGCGGGGTCCAAGAGACCCAGTACTTC; CDR3aa: CASSWASGVQETQYF
j_gene: TRBJ1-5; v_gene: TRBV4-1; abundance: NA; d_gene: NA; CDR3nt: TGCGCCAGCAGCCAAGTGGGGGCGAAGGATCAGCCCCAGCATTTT; CDR3aa: CASSQVGAKDQPQHF
j_gene: TRBJ1-1; v_gene: TRBV5-5; abundance: NA; d_gene: NA; CDR3nt: TGTGCCAGCAGCTTAGAGGGGGACGCGGCGGTTTCGGCTTTCTTT; CDR3aa: CASSLEGDAAVSAFF
j_gene: TRBJ1-4; v_gene: TRBV18; abundance: NA; d_gene: NA; CDR3nt: TGTGCCAGCTCACCGGGGGTAAAACTGTTTTTT; CDR3aa: CASSPGVKLFF
j_gene: TRBJ1-1; v_gene: TRBV7-9; abundance: NA; d_gene: TRBD1; CDR3nt: TGTGCCACCCGACTGGGACAGGGGACTGAAGCTTTCTTT; CDR3aa: CATRLGQGTEAFF
j_gene: TRBJ2-4; v_gene: TRBV20-1; abundance: few; d_gene: NA; CDR3nt: TGCAGTGCTAGAGAGTTCAGGGGTGGCATTCAGTACTTC; CDR3aa: CSAREFRGGIQYF
j_gene: TRBJ2-3; v_gene: TRBV5-1; abundance: few; d_gene: NA; CDR3nt: TGCGCCAGCAGCTTGGGTAGCGTAAAGGCAGATACGCAGTATTTT; CDR3aa: CASSLGSVKADTQYF
j_gene: TRBJ2-2; v_gene: TRBV5-5; abundance: many; d_gene: NA; CDR3nt: TGTGCCAGCAGCTTTCGCGGGCGATGGACCGGGGAGCTGTTTTTT; CDR3aa: CASSFRGRWTGELFF
j_gene: TRBJ2-3; v_gene: TRBV28; abundance: many; d_gene: NA; CDR3nt: TGTGCCAGCAGTTTAGGGCGGCGGGGTACGCAGTATTTT; CDR3aa: CASSLGRRGTQYF
j_gene: TRBJ2-2; v_gene: TRBV6-5; abundance: few; d_gene: NA; CDR3nt: TGTGCCAGTCTAGCGCGCAGGACCGGGGAGCTGTTTTTT; CDR3aa: CASLARRTGELFF
j_gene: TRBJ1-4; v_gene: TRBV5-1; abundance: many; d_gene: NA; CDR3nt: TGCGCCAGCAGCTTACTCCCGACCGGAGGGAATGAAAAACTGTTTTTT; CDR3aa: CASSLLPTGGNEKLFF
j_gene: TRBJ1-2; v_gene: TRBV18; abundance: many; d_gene: NA; CDR3nt: TGTGCCAGCTCACCAAAGACCGGGACGGACTATGGCTACACCTTC; CDR3aa: CASSPKTGTDYGYTF
j_gene: TRBJ1-2; v_gene: TRBV25-1; abundance: NA; d_gene: NA; CDR3nt: TGTGCCAGCAGTGTTCGCAGCCACGGTGGTGGCTACACCTTC; CDR3aa: CASSVRSHGGGYTF
j_gene: TRBJ1-4; v_gene: TRBV7-2; abundance: many; d_gene: TRBD1; CDR3nt: TGTGCCAGCAGCTTACAGGGGGCAAAACTGTTTTTT; CDR3aa: CASSLQGAKLFF
j_gene: TRBJ2-1; v_gene: TRBV5-1; abundance: NA; d_gene: TRBD1; CDR3nt: TGCGCCAGCAGCAGTAGGGGACAGTACAATGAGCAGTTCTTC; CDR3aa: CASSSRGQYNEQFF
j_gene: TRBJ2-7; v_gene: TRBV5-8; abundance: many; d_gene: TRBD1; CDR3nt: TGTGCCAGCGGCCTTGAGGACAGGCCCTCCTACGAGCAGTACTTC; CDR3aa: CASGLEDRPSYEQYF
j_gene: TRBJ1-1; v_gene: TRBV5-1; abundance: many; d_gene: TRBD1; CDR3nt: TGCGCCAGCAGCCTGGACAGGGATAGTGAAGCTTTCTTT; CDR3aa: CASSLDRDSEAFF
j_gene: TRBJ2-2; v_gene: TRBV5-1; abundance: NA; d_gene: NA; CDR3nt: TGCGCCAGCAGCCCACTGTCGACAGGGAACACCGGGGAGCTGTTTTTT; CDR3aa: CASSPLSTGNTGELFF
j_gene: TRBJ2-6; v_gene: TRBV6-2/TRBV6-3; abundance: few; d_gene: TRBD1; CDR3nt: TGTGCCAGCAGTCCCACAGGGGGCCGACCTGGGGCCAACGTCCTGACTTTC; CDR3aa: CASSPTGGRPGANVLTF
j_gene: TRBJ2-7; v_gene: TRBV5-1; abundance: many; d_gene: NA; CDR3nt: TGCGCCAGCAGGATACAGGGAGCGGCCGAGCAGTACTTC; CDR3aa: CASRIQGAAEQYF
j_gene: TRBJ2-3; v_gene: TRBV7-3; abundance: many; d_gene: TRBD2; CDR3nt: TGTGCCAGCAGTAACGGACTAGCGGGGGATTCTAGCACAGATACGCAGTATTTT; CDR3aa: CASSNGLAGDSSTDTQYF
j_gene: TRBJ2-3; v_gene: TRBV29-1; abundance: many; d_gene: TRBD2; CDR3nt: TGCAGCGTGGGGGGGTCCGCGCAGTATTTT; CDR3aa: CSVGGSAQYF
j_gene: TRBJ2-2; v_gene: TRBV6-2/TRBV6-3; abundance: few; d_gene: NA; CDR3nt: TGTGCCAGCAGCGAGACAGGAGCGAACACCGGGGAGCTGTTTTTT; CDR3aa: CASSETGANTGELFF
j_gene: TRBJ2-6; v_gene: TRBV19; abundance: few; d_gene: NA; CDR3nt: TGTGCCAGTAGTATGGACAGAACTGGGGCCAACGTCCTGACTTTC; CDR3aa: CASSMDRTGANVLTF
j_gene: TRBJ2-3; v_gene: TRBV6-5; abundance: NA; d_gene: NA; CDR3nt: TGTGCCAGCAGGCCCCCGGGCACAGATACGCAGTATTTT; CDR3aa: CASRPPGTDTQYF
j_gene: TRBJ1-1; v_gene: TRBV7-6; abundance: few; d_gene: NA; CDR3nt: TGTGCCAGCAGCCCCGATGGAGGGGGATGGACTGAAGCTTTCTTT; CDR3aa: CASSPDGGGWTEAFF
j_gene: TRBJ2-2; v_gene: TRBV5-1; abundance: few; d_gene: NA; CDR3nt: TGCGCCAGCAGCTTGGCCAACGCGGGCACCGGGGAGCTGTTTTTT; CDR3aa: CASSLANAGTGELFF
j_gene: TRBJ2-1; v_gene: TRBV15; abundance: few; d_gene: TRBD2; CDR3nt: TGTGCCACCAGCAGACGCGTTAGCGGACTAGCGGGGATGAATGAGCAGTTCTTC; CDR3aa: CATSRRVSGLAGMNEQFF
j_gene: TRBJ1-1; v_gene: TRBV5-1; abundance: few; d_gene: NA; CDR3nt: TGCGCCAGCAACTTAGTCCTCAGGAGTAGGAACACTGAAGCTTTCTTT; CDR3aa: CASNLVLRSRNTEAFF
j_gene: TRBJ1-2; v_gene: TRBV5-1; abundance: many; d_gene: TRBD1; CDR3nt: TGCGCCAGCAGCACAGGGGACCGGGATGGCTACACCTTC; CDR3aa: CASSTGDRDGYTF
j_gene: TRBJ1-2; v_gene: TRBV5-1; abundance: NA; d_gene: NA; CDR3nt: TGCGCCAGCAGCGTAACAGGGAAGGATGGCTACACCTTC; CDR3aa: CASSVTGKDGYTF
j_gene: TRBJ1-5; v_gene: TRBV25-1; abundance: few; d_gene: NA; CDR3nt: TGTGCCAGGGGGGCCTATAGCAATCAGCCCCAGCATTTT; CDR3aa: CARGAYSNQPQHF
j_gene: TRBJ1-5; v_gene: TRBV28; abundance: few; d_gene: TRBD1; CDR3nt: TGTGCCAGCATAAGAGACAGGGTAGGAGCTCAGCCCCAGCATTTT; CDR3aa: CASIRDRVGAQPQHF
j_gene: TRBJ2-3; v_gene: TRBV5-1; abundance: few; d_gene: NA; CDR3nt: TGCGCCAGCAGGGGTTGGGATAGCACAGATACGAAGTATTTT; CDR3aa: CASRGWDSTDTKYF
j_gene: TRBJ1-2; v_gene: TRBV30; abundance: many; d_gene: NA; CDR3nt: TGTGCCTGGAGTGTACAGTCCTATGGCTACACCTTC; CDR3aa: CAWSVQSYGYTF